These T cell receptor beta chains were read from a single sample in a study of blood T cell repertoires in COVID-19. Profiled with immunoSEQ multiplex PCR; TCRdb holds only in-frame clones, not every one. This sample has 450,000 to 500,000 clones; roughly 87% occur once, and the top ten carry 0.7%. Sequenced sample: PBMCs or T cells enriched from blood (not recorded which). These receptors all stem from a woman between 18 and 30 years old who had recovered from COVID-19. The CDR3 runs from the conserved cysteine through the conserved F or W. The D gene is left open where the match is weak. For some rows the clone size is stated as once, few or many, or as a class when expanded; others skip it.

size: NA; D: NA; J: TRBJ1-1; V: TRBV7-9; DNA: TGTGCCAGCAGCTTAGGCCCTTCACAGGGCCCGGGGCTAGGGGAAGCTTTCTTT; CDR3: CASSLGPSQGPGLGEAFF
size: NA; D: TRBD1; J: TRBJ1-2; V: TRBV10-3; DNA: TGTGCCATCAGTGGTCCGGGACAGGAAGATGGTGGCTACACCTTC; CDR3: CAISGPGQEDGGYTF
size: NA; D: TRBD1; J: TRBJ1-5; V: TRBV5-5; DNA: TGTGCCAGCAGCTTTACAGGGGTACCCCTCGGTCAGCCCCAGCATTTT; CDR3: CASSFTGVPLGQPQHF
size: NA; D: TRBD1; J: TRBJ2-7; V: TRBV14; DNA: TGTGCCAGCAGTAATGGACAGGGGGTGTTCTACGAGCAGTACTTC; CDR3: CASSNGQGVFYEQYF
size: NA; D: NA; J: TRBJ1-5; V: TRBV2; DNA: TGTGCCAGCCAGACAGTAAATCAGCCCCAGCATTTT; CDR3: CASQTVNQPQHF
size: NA; D: TRBD1; J: TRBJ1-2; V: TRBV5-4; DNA: TGTGCCAGCAGCCACGACAGGGGCTATGGCTACACCTTC; CDR3: CASSHDRGYGYTF
size: NA; D: NA; J: TRBJ1-2; V: TRBV29-1; DNA: TGCAGCGTTGCAGGAGGAAACGGCTACACCTTC; CDR3: CSVAGGNGYTF
size: once; D: TRBD1; J: TRBJ2-2; V: TRBV5-6; DNA: TGTGCCAGCAGCTCGATGGCCCAGGGGGCCGGGGAGCTGTTTTTT; CDR3: CASSSMAQGAGELFF
size: NA; D: NA; J: TRBJ2-4; V: TRBV24-1; DNA: TGTGCCACCAGTGATTCAATAGGGGGAAACATTCAGTACTTC; CDR3: CATSDSIGGNIQYF
size: NA; D: TRBD1; J: TRBJ2-5; V: TRBV6-4; DNA: TGTGCAGAGGACAGGGAGGTGGAGACCCAGTACTTC; CDR3: CAEDREVETQYF
size: NA; D: TRBD1; J: TRBJ1-1; V: TRBV6-1; DNA: TGTGCCAGCAGTGAAGTTCACAGGGGACGGGCTGAAGCTTTCTTT; CDR3: CASSEVHRGRAEAFF
size: NA; D: TRBD1; J: TRBJ2-3; V: TRBV30; DNA: TGTGCCTGGAGTGAGGCCAGGGGGCCAGATACGCAGTATTTT; CDR3: CAWSEARGPDTQYF
size: NA; D: NA; J: TRBJ1-4; V: TRBV7-9; DNA: TGTGCCAGCAGCTTAGCGCTGGGGGGTCTAAGAGAAAAACTGTTTTTT; CDR3: CASSLALGGLREKLFF
size: NA; D: TRBD1; J: TRBJ2-7; V: TRBV25-1; DNA: TGTGCCAGCAGTGCGGGGACAGGGCGCACCTACGAGCAGTACTTC; CDR3: CASSAGTGRTYEQYF
size: NA; D: TRBD1; J: TRBJ1-6; V: TRBV30; DNA: TGTGCCTGGAGTGTAGAGGGGGCGGACCCGGGGGCACCCCTCCACTTT; CDR3: CAWSVEGADPGAPLHF
size: NA; D: NA; J: TRBJ2-7; V: TRBV28; DNA: TGTGCCAGCAGTTTTCGGGGAGATCCTCGGTACGAGCAGTACTTC; CDR3: CASSFRGDPRYEQYF
size: NA; D: NA; J: TRBJ1-3; V: TRBV4-1; DNA: TGCGCCAGCAGCCAAGTTCTAGGGGCTGGAAACACCATATATTTT; CDR3: CASSQVLGAGNTIYF
size: NA; D: NA; J: TRBJ1-2; V: TRBV9; DNA: TGTGCCAGCCAGGATAACTATGGCTACACCTTC; CDR3: CASQDNYGYTF
size: NA; D: NA; J: TRBJ1-2; V: TRBV3-1/TRBV3-2; DNA: TGTGCCAGCAGCCGGGGAGGAGACACTACGGCTGGCTACACCTTC; CDR3: CASSRGGDTTAGYTF
size: NA; D: NA; J: TRBJ1-2; V: TRBV7-2; DNA: TGTGCCAGCAGCTTAGCGGGGGGGCTCAACTATGGCTACACCTTC; CDR3: CASSLAGGLNYGYTF
size: NA; D: NA; J: TRBJ1-1; V: TRBV7-2; DNA: TGTGCCAGCAGCTTAGACGCGGCGACCACTGAAGCTTTCTTT; CDR3: CASSLDAATTEAFF
size: NA; D: NA; J: TRBJ1-1; V: TRBV6-5; DNA: TGTGCCAGCAGCCGGGACACAAACTATGACACTGAAGCTTTCTTT; CDR3: CASSRDTNYDTEAFF